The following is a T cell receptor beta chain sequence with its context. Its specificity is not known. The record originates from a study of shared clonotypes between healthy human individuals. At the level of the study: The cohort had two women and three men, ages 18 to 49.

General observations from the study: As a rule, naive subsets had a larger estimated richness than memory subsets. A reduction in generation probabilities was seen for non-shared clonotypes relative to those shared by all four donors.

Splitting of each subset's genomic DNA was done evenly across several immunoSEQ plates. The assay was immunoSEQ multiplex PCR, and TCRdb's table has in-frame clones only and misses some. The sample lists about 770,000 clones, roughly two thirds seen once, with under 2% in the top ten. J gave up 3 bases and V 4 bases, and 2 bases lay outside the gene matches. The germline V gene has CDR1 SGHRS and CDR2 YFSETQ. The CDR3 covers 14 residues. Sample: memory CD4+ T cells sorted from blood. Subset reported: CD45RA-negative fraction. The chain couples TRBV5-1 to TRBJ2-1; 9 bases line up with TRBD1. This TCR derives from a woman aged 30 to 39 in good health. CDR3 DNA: TGCGCCAGCAGCAGGGGACAGGGCTACAATGAGCAGTTCTTC. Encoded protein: CASSRGQGYNEQFF.